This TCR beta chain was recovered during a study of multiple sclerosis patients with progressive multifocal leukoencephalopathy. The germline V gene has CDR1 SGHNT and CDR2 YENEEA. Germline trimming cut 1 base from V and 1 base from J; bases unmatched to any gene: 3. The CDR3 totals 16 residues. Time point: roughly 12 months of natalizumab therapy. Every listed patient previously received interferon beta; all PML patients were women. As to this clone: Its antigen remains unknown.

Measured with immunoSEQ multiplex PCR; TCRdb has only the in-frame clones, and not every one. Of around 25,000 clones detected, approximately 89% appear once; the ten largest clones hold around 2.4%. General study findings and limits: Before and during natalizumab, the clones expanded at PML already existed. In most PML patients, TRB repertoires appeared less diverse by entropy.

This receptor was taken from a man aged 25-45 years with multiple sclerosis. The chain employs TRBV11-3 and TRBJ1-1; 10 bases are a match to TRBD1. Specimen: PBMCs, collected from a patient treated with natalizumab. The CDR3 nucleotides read TGTGCCAGCAGCTTAGGGGGACAGGGGACGAACACTGAAGCTTTCTTT. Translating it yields CASSLGGQGTNTEAFF.